Below, 17 T cell receptor beta chains from the same sample are listed, as sequenced in a study of cytomegalovirus exposure and HLA in healthy donors. The study ran its PCR with 60 Vbeta and 13 Jbeta primers. Data came from immunoSEQ multiplex PCR; TCRdb stores just in-frame clones and leaves some out. The repertoire has 150,000 or so clones, about four fifths of them found once; the top ten carry 0.75% to 0.9%. Specimen: PBMCs. These receptors were taken from a woman aged 18-30 years in good health and CMV-seronegative.

V is TRBV29-1 and J is TRBJ1-1, with D hard to call. The CDR3 covers 13 residues. The ends were cut back, 6 bases at V and 9 bases at J, with 20 bases in the middle. Germline V CDR1 and CDR2: SQVTM, ANQGSEA. The CDR3 here is CSVPGPDGVKAFF. DNA of the CDR3: TGCAGCGTCCCGGGCCCGGACGGGGTAAAAGCTTTCTTT.

V gene TRBV9 combines with J gene TRBJ2-1, with 7 bases fitting TRBD2. CDR3 length equals 15 residues. Germline CDR1 is SGDLS and CDR2 is YYNGEE. Unmatched junction bases numbered 4, after V lost 4 bases and J lost 0 bases. The CDR3, as DNA: TGTGCCAGCAGCCCGGGGAGGGCCTCCTACAATGAGCAGTTCTTC. Its translation is CASSPGRASYNEQFF.

This chain joins TRBV30 and TRBJ2-2; maybe TRBD2 (6 bases). This CDR3 contains 16 residues. CDR1 is GTSNPN, CDR2 SVGIG, per germline (reference sequence). V was pared by 5 bases and J by 0 bases, with 16 bases between. CDR3 sequence (DNA): TGTGCCTGGGGGGGGTCCGGGACGGCGAACACCGGGGAGCTGTTTTTT. It translates to CAWGGSGTANTGELFF. The full variable domain, rest sourced from reference TRBV30 and TRBJ2-2, is SQTIHQWPATLVQPVGSPLSLECTVEGTSNPNLYWYRQAAGRGLQLLFYSVGIGQISSEVPQNLSASRPQDRQFILSSKKLLLSDSGFYLCAWGGSGTANTGELFFGEGSRLTVL.

The chain joins TRBV6-5 to TRBJ2-2; D is perhaps TRBD1 (5 bases). This CDR3 region has 16 residues. The germline CDR1 and CDR2 sequences are MNHEY and SVGAGI. The V end lost 0 bases, the J end lost 5 bases, and 13 bases lay between the germline ends. CDR3 nucleotide sequence: TGTGCCAGCAGTTACTCGGGGCTCCCAAGAACCGGGGAGCTGTTTTTT. Its protein is CASSYSGLPRTGELFF.

This clone was seen just once. The chain uses TRBV28 and TRBJ1-2; D gene ambiguous. Germline CDR1 and CDR2: MDHEN and SYDVKM. V shed 4 bases and J shed 5 bases, with 8 bases lying between them. The CDR3 extends over 12 amino acids. As DNA, the CDR3 is TGTGCCAGCAGTTCCGCAGTATATGGCTACACCTTC. Protein product: CASSSAVYGYTF.

The chain employs TRBV4-1 and TRBJ2-1; tentatively, D is TRBD2 (5 bases). Trimming took off 4 bases at V and 6 bases at J, with 19 bases between the two ends. The germline V gene encodes CDR1 MGHRA and CDR2 YSYEKL. The CDR3 covers 16 residues. The CDR3 is CASSRPGSAAGNEQFF. CDR3 DNA: TGCGCCAGCAGCCGCCCCGGGTCCGCCGCGGGCAATGAGCAGTTCTTC.

This chain joins TRBV7-3 and TRBJ1-2; TRBD1 is a possible D gene (5 bases). Deletions cut 5 bases from V and 5 bases from J, with 18 bases between. The V gene's germline CDR1 is SGHTA and CDR2 FQGTGA. There are 15 residues in the CDR3. CDR3 coding DNA: TGTGCCAGCAGCAAAGGGGACTCAAAAGCGTATGGCTACACCTTC. Encoded protein: CASSKGDSKAYGYTF. The full variable domain, its missing parts supplied by reference TRBV7-3 and TRBJ1-2, is GAGVSQTPSNKVTEKGKYVELRCDPISGHTALYWYRQSLGQGPEFLIYFQGTGAADDSGLPNDRFFAVRPEGSVSTLKIQRTERGDSAVYLCASSKGDSKAYGYTFGSGTRLTVV.

The chain employs TRBV4-2 and TRBJ2-5; D is undetermined. CDR1 and CDR2 (germline): LGHNA, YNFKEQ. This CDR3 has 13 residues. V lost 4 bases and J lost 5, with 11 bases in between. CDR3 nucleotide sequence: TGTGCCAGCAGCCGGAGCGAGAGGGAGACCCAGTACTTC. Amino acid sequence: CASSRSERETQYF.

The chain has TRBV5-6 and TRBJ2-5; D is unresolved. The end of the DNA fits TRBJ2-7 better, so the J call may be wrong. Germline CDR1 SGHDT, CDR2 YYEEEE. The CDR3 length is 15 residues. The CDR3 is CASSLEVPGSYEQYF. The CDR3 DNA reads as TGTGCCAGCAGCTTGGAGGTTCCAGGTTCCTACGAGCAGTACTTC.

The chain links TRBV15 to TRBJ2-7; TRBD2 might be the D (6 bases). V was trimmed by 3 bases and J by 4 bases, leaving 10 bases between them. The CDR3 length is 13 residues. In germline, CDR1 is LNHNV, CDR2 YYDKDF (reference sequence). CDR3 DNA sequence: TGTGCCACCAGCAGGGAGGGGTTTTACGAGCAGTACTTC. As protein: CATSREGFYEQYF.

The rearrangement joins TRBV7-9 to TRBJ1-4; TRBD1 is a possible D gene (6 bases). The V gene lost 1 base and the J gene lost 6 bases, with 18 bases spanning the gap. The CDR3 extends over 17 amino acids. The V gene's germline CDR1 is SEHNR and CDR2 FQNEAQ (reference sequence). CDR3: CASSLVYDTGRDEKLFF. For the CDR3, the DNA is TGTGCCAGCAGCTTAGTGTACGACACAGGGCGGGATGAAAAACTGTTTTTT. The full variable domain, its missing parts supplied by reference TRBV7-9 and TRBJ1-4, is DTGVSQNPRHKITKRGQNVTFRCDPISEHNRLYWYRQTLGQGPEFLTYFQNEAQLEKSRLLSDRFSAERPKGSFSTLEIQRTEQGDSAMYLCASSLVYDTGRDEKLFFGSGTQLSVL.

The chain recombines TRBV5-1 with TRBJ2-3; no definite D call. CDR1 and CDR2 from the germline V gene are SGHRS and YFSETQ. The V and J ends lost 0 bases and 2 bases respectively, with 10 bases between them. This CDR3 region has 15 residues. The CDR3 sequence is CASSLAQTNTDTQYF. CDR3 coding DNA: TGCGCCAGCAGCTTGGCCCAGACAAACACAGATACGCAGTATTTT.

The rearrangement uses TRBV15 and TRBJ2-3; the match to TRBD2 covers 7 bases. CDR3 length equals 15 residues. Losses at the gene ends were 1 base for V and 2 bases for J; bases not matched to a gene: 3. Germline CDR1 and CDR2: LNHNV and YYDKDF (reference sequence). CDR3 sequence (DNA): TGTGCCACCAGCAGAGTCCTAGCGGACACAGATACGCAGTATTTT. It translates to CATSRVLADTDTQYF.

The chain is built from TRBV28 and TRBJ2-4, with a tentative D call TRBD1 (5 bases). Trimming removed 1 base from V and 6 bases from J, with 13 bases in between. The CDR3 has 15 amino acids. Germline V gene sequence: CDR1 MDHEN, CDR2 SYDVKM. The CDR3 protein is CASSLLGQGRNIQYF. As DNA, the CDR3 is TGTGCCAGCAGTTTATTAGGTCAGGGAAGAAACATTCAGTACTTC. The whole variable domain, remainder taken from reference TRBV28 and TRBJ2-4, is DVKVTQSSRYLVKRTGEKVFLECVQDMDHENMFWYRQDPGLGLRLIYFSYDVKMKEKGDIPEGYSVSREKKERFSLILESASTNQTSMYLCASSLLGQGRNIQYFGAGTRLSVL.

The rearrangement joins TRBV7-9 to TRBJ2-3, with D unresolved. In germline, CDR1 is SEHNR, CDR2 FQNEAQ (reference sequence). V dropped 0 bases and J dropped 6 bases, with 16 bases sitting between them. The CDR3 consists of 16 residues. The CDR3 here is CASSLATALAADTQYF. The CDR3 DNA is TGTGCCAGCAGCTTAGCCACTGCGTTGGCGGCTGATACGCAGTATTTT.

V is TRBV5-1 and J is TRBJ1-2; TRBD1 might be the D (5 bases). The CDR3 extends over 14 amino acids. CDR1 is SGHRS, CDR2 YFSETQ, per germline. Trimming removed 0 bases from V and 4 bases from J, with 10 bases in between. The CDR3 spells CASSLAPTAYGYTF. Here the CDR3 DNA reads TGCGCCAGCAGCTTGGCCCCGACAGCCTATGGCTACACCTTC. Using reference TRBV5-1 and TRBJ1-2 for the parts outside the CDR3, the full variable domain is KAGVTQTPRYLIKTRGQQVTLSCSPISGHRSVSWYQQTPGQGLQFLFEYFSETQRNKGNFPGRFSGRQFSNSRSEMNVSTLELGDSALYLCASSLAPTAYGYTFGSGTRLTVV.

The chain couples TRBV18 to TRBJ2-7; no clear D gene. The CDR3 extends over 12 amino acids. V lost 3 bases, J lost 7 bases, and 10 bases lay in between. CDR1 and CDR2 from the germline V gene are KGHSH and LQKENI. The CDR3 is CASSPVTREQYF. The CDR3 nucleotides read TGTGCCAGCTCACCGGTGACAAGGGAGCAGTACTTC. Filled out from reference TRBV18 and TRBJ2-7, the complete variable domain reads NAGVMQNPRHLVRRRGQEARLRCSPMKGHSHVYWYRQLPEEGLKFMVYLQKENIIDESGMPKERFSAEFPKEGPSILRIQQVVRGDSAAYFCASSPVTREQYFGPGTRLTVT.